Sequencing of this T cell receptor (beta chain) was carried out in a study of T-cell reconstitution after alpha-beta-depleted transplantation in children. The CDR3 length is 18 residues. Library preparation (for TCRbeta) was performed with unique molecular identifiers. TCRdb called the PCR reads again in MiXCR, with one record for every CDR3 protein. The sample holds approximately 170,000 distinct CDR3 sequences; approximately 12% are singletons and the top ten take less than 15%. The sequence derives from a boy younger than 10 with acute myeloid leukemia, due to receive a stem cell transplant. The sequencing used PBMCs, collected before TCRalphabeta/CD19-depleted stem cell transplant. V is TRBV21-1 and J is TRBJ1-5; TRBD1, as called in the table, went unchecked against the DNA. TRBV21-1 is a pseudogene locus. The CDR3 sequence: CASSKGVGGQEVSQPQHF. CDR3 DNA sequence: TGTGCCAGCAGCAAAGGGGTGGGTGGACAGGAAGTAAGTCAGCCCCAGCATTTT.